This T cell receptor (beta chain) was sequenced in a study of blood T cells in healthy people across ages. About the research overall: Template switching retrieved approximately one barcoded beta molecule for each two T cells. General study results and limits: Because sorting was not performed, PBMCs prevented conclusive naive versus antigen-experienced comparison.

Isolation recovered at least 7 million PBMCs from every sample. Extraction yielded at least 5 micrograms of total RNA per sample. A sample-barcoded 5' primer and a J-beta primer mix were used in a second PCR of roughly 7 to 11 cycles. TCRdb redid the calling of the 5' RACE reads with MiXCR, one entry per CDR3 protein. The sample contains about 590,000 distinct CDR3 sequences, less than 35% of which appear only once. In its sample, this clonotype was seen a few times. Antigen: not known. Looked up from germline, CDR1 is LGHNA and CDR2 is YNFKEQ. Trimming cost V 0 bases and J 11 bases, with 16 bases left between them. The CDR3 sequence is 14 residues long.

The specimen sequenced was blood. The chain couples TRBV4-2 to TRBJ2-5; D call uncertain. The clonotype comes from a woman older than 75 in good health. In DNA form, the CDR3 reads TGTGCCAGCAGCCAAGATATGCTCTTGCTGGAGCAGTACTTC. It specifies CASSQDMLLLEQYF.